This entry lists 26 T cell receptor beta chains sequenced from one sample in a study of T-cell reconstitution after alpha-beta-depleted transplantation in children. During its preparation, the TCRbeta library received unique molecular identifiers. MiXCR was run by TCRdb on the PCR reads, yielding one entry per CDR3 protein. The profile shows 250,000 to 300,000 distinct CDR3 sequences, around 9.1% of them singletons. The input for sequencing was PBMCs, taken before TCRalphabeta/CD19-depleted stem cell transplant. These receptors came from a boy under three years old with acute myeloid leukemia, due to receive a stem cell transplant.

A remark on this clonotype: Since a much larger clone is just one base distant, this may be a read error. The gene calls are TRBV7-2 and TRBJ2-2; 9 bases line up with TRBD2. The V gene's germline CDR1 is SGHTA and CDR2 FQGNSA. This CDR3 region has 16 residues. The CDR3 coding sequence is TGTGCCAGCAGCTCTACCGGGACTAGCTCCACCCGGGAGCTGTTTTTT. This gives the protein CASSSTGTSSTRELFF.

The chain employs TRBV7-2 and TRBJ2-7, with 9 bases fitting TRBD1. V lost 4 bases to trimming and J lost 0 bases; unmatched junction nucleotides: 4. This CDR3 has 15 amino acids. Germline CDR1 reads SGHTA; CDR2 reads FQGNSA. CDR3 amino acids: CASSSTGGPSYEQYF. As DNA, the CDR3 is TGTGCCAGCAGCTCCACAGGGGGCCCCTCCTACGAGCAGTACTTC.

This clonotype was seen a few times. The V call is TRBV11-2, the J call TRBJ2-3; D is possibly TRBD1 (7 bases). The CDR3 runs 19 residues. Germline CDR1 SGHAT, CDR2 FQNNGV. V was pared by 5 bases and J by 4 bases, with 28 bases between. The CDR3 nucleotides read TGTGCCAGCAGCGCGGGACAGACCGGGGCTAGGACCTCCCCAGATACGCAGTATTTT. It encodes CASSAGQTGARTSPDTQYF.

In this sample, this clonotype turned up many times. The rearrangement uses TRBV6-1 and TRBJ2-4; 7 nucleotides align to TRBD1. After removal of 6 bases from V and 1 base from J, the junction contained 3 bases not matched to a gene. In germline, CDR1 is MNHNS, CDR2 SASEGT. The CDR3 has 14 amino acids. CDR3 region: CASRTGWAKNIQYF. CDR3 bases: TGTGCCAGCAGGACAGGGTGGGCCAAAAACATTCAGTACTTC.

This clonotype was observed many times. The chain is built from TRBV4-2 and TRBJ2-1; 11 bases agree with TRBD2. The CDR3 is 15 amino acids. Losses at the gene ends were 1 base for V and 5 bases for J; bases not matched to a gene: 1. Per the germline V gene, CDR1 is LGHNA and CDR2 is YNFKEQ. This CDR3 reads CASSQGLAGNNEQFF. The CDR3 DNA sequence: TGTGCCAGCAGCCAAGGACTAGCGGGAAACAATGAGCAGTTCTTC.

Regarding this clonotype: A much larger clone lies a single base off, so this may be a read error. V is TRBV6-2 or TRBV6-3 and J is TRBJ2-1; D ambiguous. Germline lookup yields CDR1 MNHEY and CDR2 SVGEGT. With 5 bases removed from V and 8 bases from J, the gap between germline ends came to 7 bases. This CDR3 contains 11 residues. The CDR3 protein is CASSNRDEQFF. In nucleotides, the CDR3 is TGTGCCAGCAGTAATAGGGATGAGCAGTTCTTC.

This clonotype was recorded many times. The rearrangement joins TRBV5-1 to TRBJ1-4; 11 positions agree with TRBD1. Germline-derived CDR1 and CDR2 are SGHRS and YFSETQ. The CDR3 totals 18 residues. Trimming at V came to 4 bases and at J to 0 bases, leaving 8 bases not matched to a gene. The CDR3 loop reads CASSPRDRGGTTNEKLFF. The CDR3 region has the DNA TGCGCCAGCAGCCCCCGGGACAGGGGGGGGACAACTAATGAAAAACTGTTTTTT.

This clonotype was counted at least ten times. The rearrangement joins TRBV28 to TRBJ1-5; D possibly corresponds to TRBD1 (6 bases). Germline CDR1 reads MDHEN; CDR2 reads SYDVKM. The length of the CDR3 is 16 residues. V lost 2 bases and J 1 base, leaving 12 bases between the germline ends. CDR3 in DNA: TGTGCCAGCAGTTTAGCGGGGAGGGGGAGCAATCAGCCCCAGCATTTT. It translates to CASSLAGRGSNQPQHF.

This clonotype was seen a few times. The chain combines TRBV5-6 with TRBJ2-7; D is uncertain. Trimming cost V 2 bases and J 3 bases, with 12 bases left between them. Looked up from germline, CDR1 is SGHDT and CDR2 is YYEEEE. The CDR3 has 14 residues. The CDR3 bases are TGTGCCAGCAGCTTTATAATCTCATACTACGAGCAGTACTTC. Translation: CASSFIISYYEQYF. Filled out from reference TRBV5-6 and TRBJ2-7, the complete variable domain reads DAGVTQSPTHLIKTRGQQVTLRCSPKSGHDTVSWYQQALGQGPQFIFQYYEEEERQRGNFPDRFSGHQFPNYSSELNVNALLLGDSALYLCASSFIISYYEQYFGPGTRLTVT.

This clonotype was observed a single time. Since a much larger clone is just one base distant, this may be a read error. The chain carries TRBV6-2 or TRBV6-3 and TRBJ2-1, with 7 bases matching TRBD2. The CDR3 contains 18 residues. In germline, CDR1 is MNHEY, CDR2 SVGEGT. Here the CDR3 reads CPSSSNRPRSGIYNEQFF. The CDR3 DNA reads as TGTCCCAGCAGTTCAAACCGGCCCAGGAGCGGGATTTACAATGAGCAGTTCTTC.

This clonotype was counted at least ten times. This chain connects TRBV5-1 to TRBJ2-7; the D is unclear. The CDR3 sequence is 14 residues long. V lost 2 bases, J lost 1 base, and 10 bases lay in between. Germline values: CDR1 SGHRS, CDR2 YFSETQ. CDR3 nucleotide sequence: TGCGCCAGCAGCTTCTTCGTGGCGTCCTACGAGCAGTACTTC. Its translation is CASSFFVASYEQYF.

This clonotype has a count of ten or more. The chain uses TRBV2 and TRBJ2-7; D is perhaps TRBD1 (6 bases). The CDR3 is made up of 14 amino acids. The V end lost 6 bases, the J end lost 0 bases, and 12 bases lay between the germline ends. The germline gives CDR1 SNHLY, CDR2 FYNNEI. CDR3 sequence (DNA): TGTGCCAGCAGGGGGACAAGGATCTCCTACGAGCAGTACTTC. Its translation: CASRGTRISYEQYF. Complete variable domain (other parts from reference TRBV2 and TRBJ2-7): EPEVTQTPSHQVTQMGQEVILRCVPISNHLYFYWYRQILGQKVEFLVSFYNNEISEKSEIFDDQFSVERPDGSNFTLKIRSTKLEDSAMYFCASRGTRISYEQYFGPGTRLTVT.

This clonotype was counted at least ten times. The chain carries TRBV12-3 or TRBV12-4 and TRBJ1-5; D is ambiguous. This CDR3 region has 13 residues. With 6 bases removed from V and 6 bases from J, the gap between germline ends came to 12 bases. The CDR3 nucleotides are TGTGCCAGCAGCCCGGAGGGCGGTCAGCCCCAGCATTTT. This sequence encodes CASSPEGGQPQHF.

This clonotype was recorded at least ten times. The CDR3 sequence is CSVEQGPYGYTF. CDR3 nucleotide sequence: TGCAGCGTTGAACAGGGGCCCTATGGCTACACCTTC. V and J are TRBV29-1 and TRBJ1-2, with D tentatively TRBD1 (6 bases). Per germline, CDR1 SQVTM and CDR2 ANQGSEA. This CDR3 comprises 12 residues. V lost 2 bases and J 4 bases, leaving 8 bases between the germline ends.

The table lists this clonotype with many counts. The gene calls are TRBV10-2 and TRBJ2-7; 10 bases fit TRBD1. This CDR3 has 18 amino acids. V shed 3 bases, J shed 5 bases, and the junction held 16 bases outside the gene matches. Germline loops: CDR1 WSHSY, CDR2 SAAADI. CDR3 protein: CASSDRRTGGSLPHEQYF. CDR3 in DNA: TGCGCCAGCAGTGACCGGAGGACAGGGGGAAGCCTTCCTCACGAGCAGTACTTC.

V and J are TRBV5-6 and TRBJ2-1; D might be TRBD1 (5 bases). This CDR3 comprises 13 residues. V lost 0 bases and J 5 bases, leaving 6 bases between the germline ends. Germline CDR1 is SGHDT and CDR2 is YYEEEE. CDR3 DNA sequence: TGTGCCAGCAGCTTGGTAGGGGACAATGAGCAGTTCTTC. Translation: CASSLVGDNEQFF.

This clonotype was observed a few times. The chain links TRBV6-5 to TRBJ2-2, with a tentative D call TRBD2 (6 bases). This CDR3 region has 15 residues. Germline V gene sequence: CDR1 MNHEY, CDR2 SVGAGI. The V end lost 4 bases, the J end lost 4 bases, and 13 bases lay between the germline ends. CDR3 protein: CASSWARGSTGELFF. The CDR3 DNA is TGTGCCAGCAGTTGGGCCCGGGGGAGCACCGGGGAGCTGTTTTTT.

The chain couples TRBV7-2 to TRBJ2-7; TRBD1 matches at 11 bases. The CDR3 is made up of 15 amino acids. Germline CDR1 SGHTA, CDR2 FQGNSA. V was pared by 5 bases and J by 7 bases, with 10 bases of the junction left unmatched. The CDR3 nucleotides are TGTGCCAGCAGCCACTCCGGGACAGGGGGGAGTGAGCAGTACTTC. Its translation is CASSHSGTGGSEQYF.

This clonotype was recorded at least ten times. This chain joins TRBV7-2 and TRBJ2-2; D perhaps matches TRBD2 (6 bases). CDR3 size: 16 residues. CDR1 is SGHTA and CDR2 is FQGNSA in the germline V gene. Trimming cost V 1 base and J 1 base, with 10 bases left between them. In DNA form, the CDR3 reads TGTGCCAGCAGCTTAGAATCGGGACTGAACACCGGGGAGCTGTTTTTT. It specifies CASSLESGLNTGELFF.

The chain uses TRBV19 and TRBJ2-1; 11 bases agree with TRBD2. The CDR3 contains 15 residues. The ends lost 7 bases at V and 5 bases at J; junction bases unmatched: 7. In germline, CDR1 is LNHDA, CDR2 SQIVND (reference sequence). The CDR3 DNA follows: TGTGCCAGTAACCTCGCTAGCGGGGGGAACAATGAGCAGTTCTTC. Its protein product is CASNLASGGNNEQFF.

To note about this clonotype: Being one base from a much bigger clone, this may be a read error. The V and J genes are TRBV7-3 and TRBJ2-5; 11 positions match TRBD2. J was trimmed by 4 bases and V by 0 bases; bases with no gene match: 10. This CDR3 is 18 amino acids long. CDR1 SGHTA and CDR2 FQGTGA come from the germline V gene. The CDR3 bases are TGTGCCAGCAGCTTAACGGGTAGCGGGGGGGGCGGGGGAGAGACCCAGTACTTC. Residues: CASSLTGSGGGGGETQYF. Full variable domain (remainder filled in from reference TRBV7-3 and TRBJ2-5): GAGVSQTPSNKVTEKGKYVELRCDPISGHTALYWYRQSLGQGPEFLIYFQGTGAADDSGLPNDRFFAVRPEGSVSTLKIQRTERGDSAVYLCASSLTGSGGGGGETQYFGPGTRLLVL.

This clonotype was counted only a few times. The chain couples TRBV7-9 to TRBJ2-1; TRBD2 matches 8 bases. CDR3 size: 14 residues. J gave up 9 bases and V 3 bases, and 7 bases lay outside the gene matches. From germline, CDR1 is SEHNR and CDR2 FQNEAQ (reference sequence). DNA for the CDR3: TGTGCCAGCAGCTTTCCGGGACTAGAAAGTGAGCAGTTCTTC. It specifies CASSFPGLESEQFF.

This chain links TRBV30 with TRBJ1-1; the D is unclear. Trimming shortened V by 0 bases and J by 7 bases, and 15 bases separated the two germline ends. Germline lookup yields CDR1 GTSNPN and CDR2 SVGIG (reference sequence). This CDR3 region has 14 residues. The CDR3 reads CAWSVHWARGEAFF. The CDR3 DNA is TGTGCCTGGAGTGTACATTGGGCACGCGGTGAAGCTTTCTTT. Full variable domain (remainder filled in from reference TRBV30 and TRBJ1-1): SQTIHQWPATLVQPVGSPLSLECTVEGTSNPNLYWYRQAAGRGLQLLFYSVGIGQISSEVPQNLSASRPQDRQFILSSKKLLLSDSGFYLCAWSVHWARGEAFFGQGTRLTVV.

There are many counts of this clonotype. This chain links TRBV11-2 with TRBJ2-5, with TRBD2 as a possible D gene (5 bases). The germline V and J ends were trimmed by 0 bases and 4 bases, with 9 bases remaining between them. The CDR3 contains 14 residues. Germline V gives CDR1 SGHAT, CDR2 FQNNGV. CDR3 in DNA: TGTGCCAGCAGCTTAGATTCTAGCTTAGAGACCCAGTACTTC. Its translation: CASSLDSSLETQYF. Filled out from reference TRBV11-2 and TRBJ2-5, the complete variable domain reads EAGVAQSPRYKIIEKRQSVAFWCNPISGHATLYWYQQILGQGPKLLIQFQNNGVVDDSQLPKDRFSAERLKGVDSTLKIQPAKLEDSAVYLCASSLDSSLETQYFGPGTRLLVL.

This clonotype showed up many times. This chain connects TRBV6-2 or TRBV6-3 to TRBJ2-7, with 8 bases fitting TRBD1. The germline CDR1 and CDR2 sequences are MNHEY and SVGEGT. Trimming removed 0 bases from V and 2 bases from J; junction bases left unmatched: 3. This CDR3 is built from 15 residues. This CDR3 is CASSYSGQDPYEQYF. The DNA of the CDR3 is TGTGCCAGCAGTTACTCGGGACAGGACCCCTACGAGCAGTACTTC.

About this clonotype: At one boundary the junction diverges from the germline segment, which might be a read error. Here the CDR3 reads CANSPGPSYEQYF. The CDR3, as DNA: TGTGCCAACAGCCCGGGACCGTCCTACGAGCAGTACTTC. V is TRBV11-3 and J is TRBJ2-7; tentatively, D is TRBD1 or TRBD2 (5 bases each). Germline V gene sequence: CDR1 SGHNT, CDR2 YENEEA. There are 13 residues in the CDR3.